This T cell receptor beta chain was sequenced in a study of blood T cells in healthy people across ages (dated by TCRdb to the mid-2010s). A note on the overall study: In model experiments, template switching captured about one uniquely barcoded TCR beta cDNA molecule for every two T cells. The donors were divided into four age groups: young (average 16 years), middle-aged (approximately 39), aged (approximately 59) and long-lived (about 80). To avoid experimental bias, donors of different ages were randomly spread across the sequencing lanes. Age-related changes in TCR beta repertoire diversity were measured in the study by deep sequencing normalized with unique cDNA molecular identifiers. Two additional independent replicas of 1 million unique cDNA reads from the same blood draw were analyzed for two donors (one aged 18 to 30 and one aged 80 or older).

The library was produced with 5' RACE. The data were produced on an Illumina HiSeq 2500. A second about 7 to 11 cycle PCR used a sample-barcoded 5' primer and a J-beta primer mix. Each TCR beta cDNA molecule received a unique molecular identifier from a template-switch 5' adaptor carrying 12 random nucleotides. Each sample yielded at least 3 million CDR3-containing paired-end reads. First-strand cDNA synthesis was performed from all RNA using the Mint cDNA synthesis kit, with priming by a TRBC-specific oligonucleotide. All cDNA was treated with uracil-DNA glycosylase and then went through a first 18-cycle PCR with the universal primers M1SS and BC2_uni_R. The original pipeline was this. Each sample was normalized by randomly selecting 1 million high-quality reads, each carrying a distinct molecular identifier. Instead of being binned into consensus sequences, reads with shared molecular identifiers were discarded. MiTCR, run with a Q25 quality threshold and the strictest error-elimination algorithm, handled CDR3 identification, clonotype clustering and error correction. Lower-bound total TCR beta diversity was estimated with a nonparametric unseen species model using Euler transformation. TCRdb itself trimmed the public reads at Q25 with fastp, ran MiXCR and retained productive beta chains. Each CDR3 protein gets just one entry, which takes the most common genes and DNA from the rows behind it. It is TCRdb's table, rather than the study itself, that gives the V and J calls and clone size. The sample table lists about 570,000 distinct CDR3 sequences, 27% of them with a count of one. Of the sample, approximately 17% is held by the ten largest clones.

What the research found in general, with its limitations: Estimates of total diversity based on one million sequenced T cells were considered lower bounds and underestimates. The long-lived group showed more naive CD4+ T cells, fewer expanded clones and increased TCR diversity than the aged group, suggesting age selection. Observed TCR beta diversity per million T cells fell roughly linearly with age, and a significant reduction was already apparent by age about 36. The CMV infection status of donors was not known, potentially confounding age-related changes in expanded clonotypes. Observed TCR beta diversity correlated strongly with the percentage of naive T cells measured by flow cytometry. Because profiling used bulk unsorted PBMCs, naive and antigen-experienced compartments could not be compared conclusively.

Donors were under 40 systemically healthy Caucasian individuals from Russia aged roughly 6 to 95 years. Ten milliliters of peripheral blood were drawn from each donor into EDTA-treated Vacutainer tubes. Ficoll-Paque density-gradient centrifugation was used to isolate PBMCs, with at least 7 million obtained per sample. Total RNA was extracted from PBMCs with Trizol reagent, with at least 6 micrograms obtained per sample. For every donor, an aliquot of PBMCs went through flow cytometry to measure the percentages of naive CD45RAhigh/CD27high T cells. This clonotype was counted only a few times. Its recognized antigen is unknown. Qualities for individual bases were not recorded, and no much larger clone is one base off. Its CDR3 holds 15 amino acids, cysteine through phenylalanine. The DNA shown is the 45-base CDR3, in frame from base 1. Deletion took 5 bases off V and 3 bases off J, with a span of 17 bases between the germline ends. In the germline V gene (reference sequence), CDR1 corresponds to SEHNR and CDR2 to FQNEAQ.

The sequencing input was blood. Recombination linked TRBV7-9 to TRBJ2-7, with the D segment identity uncertain. The TCR sequence derives from a woman between 65 and 79 years old in good health. The nucleotide sequence is given as TGTGCCAGCAGCAATACCGGGCCACCGGACTACGAGCAGTACTTC. Translation gives CASSNTGPPDYEQYF.